A selection of T cell receptor beta chains follows, all from one sample in a study of blood T cells in healthy people across ages. TCRdb fed the 5' RACE reads into MiXCR, producing one record per CDR3 protein. The sample records about 650,000 distinct CDR3 sequences, around 32% being singletons. Source material: blood. The receptor set was obtained from a woman aged 80 or over in good health. The CDR3 runs from the conserved cysteine through the conserved F or W. D genes are given only for firm matches. Clone size, where shown, is once, few, many, or a class for clones that have expanded.

length	V	J	D	size	CDR3	DNA
14	TRBV20-1	TRBJ1-2	TRBD1	-	CSAFDRGENYGYTF	TGCAGTGCTTTCGACAGGGGAGAAAACTATGGCTACACCTTC
14	TRBV25-1	TRBJ1-2	-	-	CASSESGGARGYTF	TGTGCCAGCAGTGAATCTGGGGGGGCGCGTGGCTACACCTTC
13	TRBV2	TRBJ2-3	-	many	CASKGDTGDTQYF	TGTGCCAGCAAAGGGGATACGGGAGATACGCAGTATTTT
12	TRBV10-3	TRBJ1-2	-	many	CAISGSGKGYTF	TGTGCCATCAGTGGGTCAGGGAAAGGCTACACCTTC
20	TRBV5-6	TRBJ2-4	TRBD2	many	CASSSPPTSGGGVAKNIQYF	TGTGCCAGCAGCTCGCCCCCGACTAGCGGGGGGGGAGTAGCCAAAAACATTCAGTACTTC
12	TRBV6-5	TRBJ2-7	-	many	CAIPTGTYEQYF	TGTGCCATCCCGACAGGAACCTACGAGCAGTACTTC
16	TRBV4-2	TRBJ2-7	-	many	CASSQDRAGVNYEQYF	TGTGCCAGCAGCCAAGATAGAGCAGGGGTCAACTACGAGCAGTACTTC
15	TRBV5-1	TRBJ2-1	TRBD2	many	CASSRGLAGGEEQFF	TGCGCCAGCAGCCGGGGACTAGCGGGGGGAGAAGAGCAGTTCTTC
11	TRBV6-2/TRBV6-3	TRBJ2-1	-	many	CASSLQGYQFF	TGTGCCAGCAGTCTTCAGGGGTATCAGTTCTTC
14	TRBV3-1	TRBJ2-1	TRBD2	-	CASSRLAGGVEQFF	TGTGCCAGCAGCCGCCTAGCGGGTGGGGTTGAGCAGTTCTTC
14	TRBV14	TRBJ1-6	-	-	CASSRETYNSPRHF	TGTGCCAGCAGCCGAGAAACTTATAATTCACCCCGCCACTTT
17	TRBV20-1	TRBJ2-1	TRBD2	-	CSARDGALAGAPNEQFF	TGCAGTGCTAGAGATGGGGCGCTAGCGGGAGCTCCCAATGAGCAGTTCTTC
12	TRBV29-1	TRBJ2-3	-	-	CSWGPLPDTQYF	TGCAGCTGGGGACCACTTCCAGATACGCAGTATTTT
14	TRBV20-1	TRBJ2-7	TRBD1	many	CSARYSGQGGEQYF	TGCAGTGCTAGATATAGCGGACAGGGAGGCGAGCAGTACTTC
13	TRBV7-9	TRBJ1-2	-	-	CASSLTGTHGYTF	TGTGCCAGCAGCTTGACGGGGACTCATGGCTACACCTTC
15	TRBV4-1	TRBJ2-1	-	-	CASRKARETYNEQFF	TGCGCCAGCAGGAAAGCGCGCGAGACCTACAATGAGCAGTTCTTC
14	TRBV6-6	TRBJ2-7	-	few	CASRLVSGSGEQYF	TGTGCCAGCCGTCTCGTTTCAGGAAGCGGCGAGCAGTACTTC
15	TRBV27	TRBJ2-3	-	many	CASTLSRGYGDTQYF	TGTGCCAGCACCTTATCGAGAGGTTACGGGGATACGCAGTATTTT
13	TRBV21-1	TRBJ2-7	-	-	CASNRTAGYEQYF	TGTGCCAGCAACCGGACCGCCGGCTACGAGCAGTACTTC
14	TRBV20-1	TRBJ2-1	TRBD2	many	CSARTSGGRDEQFF	TGCAGTGCTAGGACTAGCGGGGGGCGAGATGAGCAGTTCTTC
16	TRBV7-6	TRBJ2-1	-	many	CASSSRTGSSYNEQFF	TGTGCCAGCAGCTCACGTACAGGGAGCTCCTACAATGAGCAGTTCTTC
17	TRBV28	TRBJ2-7	TRBD1	-	CVSSHITGTGGLYEQYF	TGTGTCAGCAGCCACATCACCGGGACAGGGGGCTTATACGAGCAGTACTTC
16	TRBV15	TRBJ2-6	-	once	CATSREGRTGANIRTF	TGTGCCACCAGCAGAGAGGGCAGAACTGGGGCCAACATCCGGACTTTC
20	TRBV20-1	TRBJ1-4	TRBD1	few	CSARDLSDRGQGGTNEKLFF	TGCAGTGCTAGAGATCTTTCGGACAGGGGGCAGGGAGGAACTAATGAAAAACTGTTTTTT
18	TRBV5-6	TRBJ1-4	-	-	CASTKGDTRLLGGEKLFF	TGTGCCAGCACCAAAGGGGATACAAGGCTGCTGGGTGGTGAAAAACTGTTTTTT
12	TRBV29-1	TRBJ1-2	-	many	CSTTSGNYGYTF	TGCAGCACGACCTCGGGGAACTATGGCTACACCTTC
14	TRBV11-2	TRBJ1-1	-	once	CASGLIRGGTEAFF	TGTGCCAGCGGCTTGATCAGGGGAGGGACTGAAGCTTTCTTT
12	TRBV27	TRBJ2-1	-	few	CASSTMGNEQFF	TGTGCCAGCAGCACTATGGGAAATGAGCAGTTCTTC
14	TRBV20-1	TRBJ1-5	-	many	CSARDLWSNQPQHF	TGCAGTGCTAGAGACCTATGGAGCAATCAGCCCCAGCATTTT
14	TRBV7-9	TRBJ1-2	-	-	CASSLLQNPYGYTF	TGTGCCAGCAGCTTGCTACAGAACCCTTATGGCTACACCTTC
17	TRBV20-1	TRBJ2-3	-	many	CSASVSGVIRGTDTQYF	TGCAGTGCTAGCGTTTCGGGGGTTATTCGGGGCACAGATACGCAGTATTTT
15	TRBV18	TRBJ1-1	-	-	CASSPRSGENTEAFF	TGTGCCAGCTCACCACGATCAGGGGAGAACACTGAAGCTTTCTTT
13	TRBV7-2	TRBJ2-4	-	many	CASRGEGRNIQYF	TGTGCCAGCAGAGGGGAAGGGAGGAACATTCAGTACTTC
15	TRBV7-9	TRBJ2-7	-	many	CASSYITGIWYEQYF	TGTGCCAGCAGTTACATAACAGGGATATGGTACGAGCAGTACTTC
17	TRBV7-2	TRBJ1-1	-	-	CASSLNLIGQGSTEAFF	TGTGCCAGCAGCTTAAATCTAATCGGCCAGGGATCCACTGAAGCTTTCTTT
15	TRBV11-3	TRBJ2-7	TRBD1	-	CASGLEGQGWNEQYF	TGTGCCAGCGGCTTAGAAGGACAGGGGTGGAATGAGCAGTACTTC
16	TRBV2	TRBJ1-5	-	-	CASRALGQSSNQPQHF	TGTGCCAGCAGGGCGTTAGGGCAGAGTAGCAATCAGCCCCAGCATTTT
13	TRBV15	TRBJ2-7	-	many	CATSLRSSYEQYF	TGTGCCACCAGCTTGAGGAGCTCCTACGAGCAGTACTTC
14	TRBV6-4	TRBJ1-2	-	many	CASNLWGAYYGYTF	TGTGCCAGCAATTTGTGGGGGGCGTACTATGGCTACACCTTC
12	TRBV20-1	TRBJ2-7	TRBD1	many	CSANDRVAEQYF	TGCAGTGCTAACGACAGGGTTGCCGAGCAGTACTTC
15	TRBV5-1	TRBJ2-2	-	few	CASSLQTPNTGELFF	TGCGCCAGCAGCTTGCAGACACCTAACACCGGGGAGCTGTTTTTT
15	TRBV20-1	TRBJ2-1	TRBD2	many	CSASLSGGAFSEQFF	TGCAGTGCTAGTCTTAGCGGGGGGGCCTTTAGTGAGCAGTTCTTC
16	TRBV7-9	TRBJ2-1	TRBD2	-	CASSSPLAGAYNEQFF	TGTGCCAGCAGCTCCCCTCTAGCGGGAGCCTACAATGAGCAGTTCTTC
17	TRBV15	TRBJ2-3	TRBD2	many	CATSSPKLAFEGKAQYF	TGTGCCACCAGCAGCCCTAAACTAGCGTTTGAGGGTAAAGCGCAGTATTTT
17	TRBV2	TRBJ2-7	-	many	CASSEISSRTKGYEQYF	TGTGCCAGCAGTGAAATATCCTCCCGGACAAAGGGATACGAGCAGTACTTC
13	TRBV20-1	TRBJ1-1	-	-	CSATHLGFTEAFF	TGCAGCGCTACCCACCTGGGGTTCACTGAAGCTTTCTTT